This T cell receptor beta chain was observed in a study of T cell responses to AZD1222 COVID-19 vaccine. Assay used: immunoSEQ multiplex PCR; TCRdb lists only in-frame clones, some missing. In the table there are around 100,000 clones, roughly 88% of which are singletons. The CDR3 is 15 amino acids. V dropped 5 bases and J dropped 6 bases, with 19 bases sitting between them. Germline V gene data show CDR1 as MNHEY and CDR2 as SVGEGT. This clonotype was sampled from an adult in good health. The chain links TRBV6-2 or TRBV6-3 to TRBJ1-1, with D unresolved. Sequenced here: peripheral blood, sampled on day 0 of AZD1222 vaccination. CDR3 nucleotides: TGTGCCAGCAGTAAGGACCCAACCTTGTCGGCTGAAGCTTTCTTT. Translated: CASSKDPTLSAEAFF.